Included here is one TCR beta chain sequence, with context. It lacks a known antigen. There are no base qualities to consult, and no much larger clone falls within one base. The CDR3 covers 14 residues, taking in both the cysteine and the phenylalanine. Just the 42-base CDR3 DNA is kept, in frame starting at base 1. In the germline V gene (reference sequence), CDR1 corresponds to MNHEY and CDR2 to SMNVEV. Trimming costs V 5 bases and J 5 bases, and their ends lie 15 bases apart. For repertoire sequencing, the TCR beta CDR3 regions were amplified from RNA transcripts. The first round was an RT-PCR using HTBI primers with the Qiagen OneStep RT-PCR kit, and this first round was followed by a second-round multiplex PCR, then size selection and purification. The libraries underwent paired-end sequencing with 100 bp reads on an Illumina HiSeq2000. Under the source paper's analysis protocol: SOAPnuke was used for read processing, and reads with adapters, uncalled bases, a mean Phred below 15, or no exact constant-primer or identifier match were discarded. COPE v1.2.5 was used to merge the high-quality paired reads. Each unique nucleotide sequence was defined as a clonotype, and clonotypes were aligned to IMGT TRB V, D and J references with MiTCR v1.1. The analysis was limited to V-J combinations with a frequency above 0.0001, which together covered 99% to 99.2% of the repertoires. For each V-J combination, a TCR clonal expansion and chaos score was defined as the ratio of F50 clonal expansion to chaos observed in the TCRdist matrix. Welch's t-statistics and random forest were used to reduce features to about a dozen V-J combinations, which were fed into a naive Bayes classifier. Thyroid-blood repertoire similarity was quantified with the Morisita-Horn index. TCRdb reprocessed the public reads (quality trimming at Q25 with fastp, clone calling with MiXCR) and kept in-frame beta chains. Rows matching on CDR3 protein sequence are summarized as one entry with the most common DNA and genes. These V and J calls are TCRdb output, not the study's own analysis. The table for this sample lists about 380,000 distinct CDR3 sequences; 15% of them were counted only once. The top ten clonotypes cover roughly 7% of the sample.

A patient counted as having stable hyperthyroidism if there was no progression to ophthalmopathy within 18 months of follow-up. Hyperthyroidism patients were newly diagnosed, were aged 18 to 65 years, and had a disease duration under 2 months. Patients with other autoimmune diseases, uncontrolled infections, pregnancy or lactation were excluded. Clinical symptoms, serum thyroxine, TRAb, thyroid ultrasound and orbital computed tomography formed the basis of the diagnosis. Using Ficoll-Paque density gradient centrifugation, PBMCs were isolated from about 10 ml of fresh peripheral blood. Total RNA was extracted using Trizol reagent, and RNA quality was checked on an Agilent 2100 Bioanalyzer. These data come from a study of Graves' ophthalmopathy and Graves' hyperthyroidism (dated by TCRdb to 2016 to 2019). As for the study more broadly: Peripheral blood was collected before any treatment was given, at the time of initial diagnosis. The study used TCR beta repertoire signatures to distinguish Graves' ophthalmopathy from Graves' hyperthyroidism and to predict progression to ophthalmopathy. In total, 135 blood samples were TCR-sequenced: approximately 42 ophthalmopathy, 75 hyperthyroidism and roughly 17 hyperthyroidism-to-ophthalmopathy patients. To explore V-J signatures distinguishing ophthalmopathy from hyperthyroidism, a discovery set of roughly 98 patients (about 43 ophthalmopathy, around 55 stable hyperthyroidism) was enrolled. For independent validation, a separate cohort was made up of 18 to 20 hyperthyroidism patients plus 17 patients who later progressed from hyperthyroidism to ophthalmopathy. In five or six hyperthyroidism patients, the T-cell repertoires found in thyroid tissue were compared with those found in blood. Following sample collection, hyperthyroidism patients were given methimazole at a starting dose of 30 mg daily, and ophthalmopathy patients were given high-dose intravenous methylprednisolone. For training and testing, the 100 or so patients in the discovery cohort were randomly divided in a 7:3 ratio.

Overall results and qualifications from the work: In cross-validation, the 13-signature model distinguished ophthalmopathy from stable hyperthyroidism with approximately 90% sensitivity and 81% to 83% specificity, and in the test set the corresponding values were approximately 79% and 70%. Most expanded thyroid clonotypes with a frequency above 0.001 also appeared in blood, which suggests that blood repertoires may reflect the immune response in the thyroid. In validation, the model predicted ophthalmopathy progression with over 60% sensitivity and 72.22% specificity; more than ten predicted patients were CT-confirmed with GO in a median of approximately six months. Sample size was not statistically predetermined, and group allocation was not concealed from the investigators.

The specimen sequenced was peripheral blood. The chain is encoded by TRBV27 joined to TRBJ1-2; the D segment cannot be called with confidence. The sequence derives from a woman younger than 30 with stable Graves' hyperthyroidism. Donor details come from another sample of the same person, matched by shared clones. The DNA reads TGTGCCAGCAGTCCCACTCGACAAGTATATGGCTACACCTTC. It translates as CASSPTRQVYGYTF.